Listed below are T cell receptor beta chains from one sample, sequenced in a study of blood T cell repertoires in COVID-19. Sequenced by immunoSEQ multiplex PCR; TCRdb stores in-frame clones only, minus some. This sample has tens of thousands of clones, with about 80% found just once. Sample: peripheral blood. The source is a human donor in a cohort sampled during active COVID-19. CDR3s include the opening cysteine and the closing phenylalanine or tryptophan. Fields, in order: D gene, clone size, V gene, J gene, CDR3 protein, CDR3 DNA. A D gene is named only where the DNA matches it firmly. Clone size is stated in some rows and not others, as once, few, many or a class when expanded.

d_gene: .
abundance: .
v_gene: TRBV5-1
j_gene: TRBJ2-1
CDR3aa: CASSLSTINEQFF
CDR3nt: TGCGCCAGCAGCTTGAGTACTATCAATGAGCAGTTCTTC

d_gene: .
abundance: .
v_gene: TRBV28
j_gene: TRBJ1-1
CDR3aa: CASHFSGTRFVNTEAFF
CDR3nt: TGTGCCAGCCATTTCTCCGGGACACGGTTCGTGAACACTGAAGCTTTCTTT

d_gene: TRBD1
abundance: .
v_gene: TRBV20-1
j_gene: TRBJ1-1
CDR3aa: CSAPNRGEAFF
CDR3nt: TGCAGTGCTCCAAACAGGGGTGAAGCTTTCTTT

d_gene: .
abundance: once
v_gene: TRBV5-4
j_gene: TRBJ2-7
CDR3aa: CASSPHPPGRGSYEQYF
CDR3nt: TGTGCCAGCAGCCCACATCCCCCCGGCAGGGGCAGTTACGAGCAGTACTTC

d_gene: .
abundance: .
v_gene: TRBV15
j_gene: TRBJ2-7
CDR3aa: CATSRDRRADYEQYF
CDR3nt: TGTGCCACCAGCAGAGATCGGCGCGCGGACTACGAGCAGTACTTC

d_gene: TRBD2
abundance: few
v_gene: TRBV2
j_gene: TRBJ2-3
CDR3aa: CASLASGGMTDTQYF
CDR3nt: TGTGCCAGCCTTGCTAGCGGGGGGATGACAGATACGCAGTATTTT

d_gene: TRBD1
abundance: .
v_gene: TRBV6-5
j_gene: TRBJ1-5
CDR3aa: CASSKGQNNQPQHF
CDR3nt: TGTGCCAGCAGTAAGGGACAGAACAATCAGCCCCAGCATTTT

d_gene: TRBD2
abundance: .
v_gene: TRBV5-1
j_gene: TRBJ2-1
CDR3aa: CASSLGLLAGGANEQFF
CDR3nt: TGCGCCAGCAGCTTGGGCCTACTAGCGGGAGGGGCCAATGAGCAGTTCTTC

d_gene: .
abundance: .
v_gene: TRBV5-6
j_gene: TRBJ2-5
CDR3aa: CASSLLSAQETQYF
CDR3nt: TGTGCCAGCAGCTTGTTGAGCGCTCAAGAGACCCAGTACTTC

d_gene: TRBD1
abundance: few
v_gene: TRBV4-1
j_gene: TRBJ2-4
CDR3aa: CASSQERQGAKNIQYF
CDR3nt: TGCGCCAGCAGCCAAGAGAGACAGGGGGCCAAAAACATTCAGTACTTC

d_gene: .
abundance: once
v_gene: TRBV11-2
j_gene: TRBJ1-6
CDR3aa: CASSLVRGLYSPLHF
CDR3nt: TGTGCCAGCAGCTTAGTTCGGGGGTTGTATTCACCCCTCCACTTT

d_gene: .
abundance: few
v_gene: TRBV28
j_gene: TRBJ2-4
CDR3aa: CASSVGAEYIQYF
CDR3nt: TGTGCCAGCAGTGTAGGAGCGGAGTACATTCAGTACTTC

d_gene: TRBD1
abundance: .
v_gene: TRBV27
j_gene: TRBJ2-7
CDR3aa: CASSPRQGPRYEQYF
CDR3nt: TGTGCCAGCAGTCCCCGACAGGGCCCCAGGTACGAGCAGTACTTC

d_gene: .
abundance: .
v_gene: TRBV10-3
j_gene: TRBJ2-6
CDR3aa: CAINPGVTGGANVLTF
CDR3nt: TGTGCCATCAACCCCGGAGTCACCGGCGGGGCCAACGTCCTGACTTTC

d_gene: TRBD2
abundance: .
v_gene: TRBV15
j_gene: TRBJ2-1
CDR3aa: CATSTITSGSNEQFF
CDR3nt: TGTGCCACCAGCACAATTACTAGCGGGAGCAATGAGCAGTTCTTC

d_gene: .
abundance: .
v_gene: TRBV2
j_gene: TRBJ1-2
CDR3aa: CASTATGTGQGYTF
CDR3nt: TGTGCCAGCACCGCGACAGGAACAGGGCAAGGCTACACCTTC

d_gene: TRBD1
abundance: .
v_gene: TRBV10-3
j_gene: TRBJ1-5
CDR3aa: CAISEGQGQPQHF
CDR3nt: TGTGCCATCAGTGAGGGACAGGGGCAGCCCCAGCATTTT

d_gene: TRBD2
abundance: few
v_gene: TRBV11-2
j_gene: TRBJ2-1
CDR3aa: CASSFGTSDNEQFF
CDR3nt: TGTGCCAGCAGCTTCGGGACTAGCGACAATGAGCAGTTCTTC

d_gene: .
abundance: .
v_gene: TRBV6-5
j_gene: TRBJ2-7
CDR3aa: CASRWTDRSYEQYF
CDR3nt: TGTGCCAGCAGGTGGACAGATCGGTCCTACGAGCAGTACTTC

d_gene: .
abundance: .
v_gene: TRBV9
j_gene: TRBJ1-2
CDR3aa: CASSVDEVRGTYGYTF
CDR3nt: TGTGCCAGCAGCGTAGATGAGGTCCGGGGGACCTATGGCTACACCTTC

d_gene: .
abundance: few
v_gene: TRBV7-9
j_gene: TRBJ2-7
CDR3aa: CASSLGRTDVNEQYF
CDR3nt: TGTGCCAGCAGCTTAGGAAGGACAGATGTCAACGAGCAGTACTTC

d_gene: TRBD2
abundance: .
v_gene: TRBV6-5
j_gene: TRBJ2-2
CDR3aa: CASSAGGEAGELFF
CDR3nt: TGTGCCAGCAGCGCCGGGGGGGAGGCCGGGGAGCTGTTTTTT

d_gene: TRBD1
abundance: .
v_gene: TRBV14
j_gene: TRBJ2-7
CDR3aa: CASSQEGQVLYEQYF
CDR3nt: TGTGCCAGCAGCCAAGAGGGACAGGTTCTTTACGAGCAGTACTTC

d_gene: TRBD2
abundance: few
v_gene: TRBV5-4
j_gene: TRBJ2-3
CDR3aa: CATRPGGATDTQYF
CDR3nt: TGTGCCACCCGCCCGGGGGGGGCGACAGATACGCAGTATTTT

d_gene: .
abundance: .
v_gene: TRBV10-1
j_gene: TRBJ2-2
CDR3aa: CASSENGRNTGELFF
CDR3nt: TGCGCCAGCAGTGAGAACGGGAGGAACACCGGGGAGCTGTTTTTT

d_gene: TRBD1
abundance: .
v_gene: TRBV7-8
j_gene: TRBJ2-2
CDR3aa: CASSPRDSITGELFF
CDR3nt: TGTGCCAGCAGCCCTCGGGACAGTATAACCGGGGAGCTGTTTTTT

d_gene: .
abundance: .
v_gene: TRBV21-1
j_gene: TRBJ1-1
CDR3aa: CASSPSVPNTEAFF
CDR3nt: TGTGCCAGCAGCCCCTCAGTCCCAAACACTGAAGCTTTCTTT

d_gene: TRBD2
abundance: once
v_gene: TRBV3-1/TRBV3-2
j_gene: TRBJ2-3
CDR3aa: CASSQEVFASGITDTQYF
CDR3nt: TGTGCCAGCAGCCAAGAGGTATTTGCTAGCGGTATCACAGATACGCAGTATTTT

d_gene: .
abundance: .
v_gene: TRBV28
j_gene: TRBJ2-7
CDR3aa: CASSFDRGEQYF
CDR3nt: TGTGCCAGCAGTTTCGATAGGGGCGAGCAGTACTTC

d_gene: TRBD1
abundance: .
v_gene: TRBV4-1
j_gene: TRBJ2-7
CDR3aa: CASSHTGTGLYEQYF
CDR3nt: TGCGCCAGCAGCCACACTGGGACAGGGCTTTACGAGCAGTACTTC

d_gene: .
abundance: .
v_gene: TRBV12-3/TRBV12-4
j_gene: TRBJ1-2
CDR3aa: CASRPQGTAGYTF
CDR3nt: TGTGCCAGCAGACCTCAGGGTACTGCTGGCTACACCTTC

d_gene: .
abundance: .
v_gene: TRBV3-1/TRBV3-2
j_gene: TRBJ2-1
CDR3aa: CASSPRTSSYNEQFF
CDR3nt: TGTGCCAGCAGCCCTCGGACATCCTCCTACAATGAGCAGTTCTTC

d_gene: .
abundance: .
v_gene: TRBV5-1
j_gene: TRBJ1-2
CDR3aa: CASSFYGTGQGYTF
CDR3nt: TGCGCCAGCAGCTTTTACGGTACAGGCCAAGGCTACACCTTC

d_gene: .
abundance: .
v_gene: TRBV5-4
j_gene: TRBJ1-2
CDR3aa: CASSLQSRVNYGYTF
CDR3nt: TGTGCCAGCAGCTTGCAGTCCAGGGTGAACTATGGCTACACCTTC